Reported below is one T cell receptor (beta chain). In the original workflow: Amplification with reference gene primers provided the estimates of nucleated cell counts. Assay used: immunoSEQ multiplex PCR; TCRdb lists only in-frame clones, some missing. V and J calls and clone size are those listed in that table; D and trimming were worked out from the DNA. Of 80,000 to 100,000 clones detected, roughly 86% appear once; the ten largest clones hold just under 20%. These data originate in a study of blood T cell repertoires in COVID-19. Study summary: The United States, Italy and Spain supplied acute and convalescent COVID-19 samples. T cells, B-cell-depleted T cells, or PBMCs provided the cDNA or gDNA that served as material.

V shed 1 base, J shed 4 bases, and the junction held 19 bases outside the gene matches. CDR1 SGDLS and CDR2 YYNGEE come from the germline V gene. This CDR3 spans 19 amino acids. Sample: peripheral blood. The sequence derives from a human donor in a cohort sampled during active COVID-19. The chain has TRBV9 and TRBJ1-2; 7 positions match TRBD1. The CDR3 protein is CASSVNSGTAKEEVYGYTF. As DNA, the CDR3 is TGTGCCAGCAGCGTAAATTCCGGGACAGCAAAGGAGGAAGTCTATGGCTACACCTTC.